This TCR beta chain was retrieved from a study of T cells expressing NK-cell markers. Looking at the study overall: Underlying the TCR beta repertoires were sorted CD3+CD56+NKG2C+, CD3+CD56+NKG2C- and CD3+CD56-NKG2C+ T cells. HCMV seropositivity marked seven of the eight sequenced donors; one was seronegative.

Germline V gives CDR1 SGHRS, CDR2 YFSETQ. This CDR3 spans 14 amino acids. TCRdb re-called the 5' RACE reads and shows each CDR3 protein once, DNA omitted. Here the sample table reports 350,000 to 500,000 distinct CDR3 sequences. This TCR derives from a woman between 18 and 70 years old in good health. Material: blood T cells: a sorted CD56 or NKG2C T cell subset, CD4+ or CD8+ T cells, or bulk PBMC T cells (not recorded which). The chain is built from TRBV5-1 and TRBJ2-3; TCRdb names TRBD1, which stays unverified in the absence of DNA. The CDR3 region is CASSYRPSTDTQYF.